This is a list of T cell receptor beta chains from one sample in a study of STAT5B mutations in CD4+ large granular lymphocyte leukemia. The repertoire was sequenced with immunoSEQ multiplex PCR; TCRdb's copy has only in-frame clones and lacks some. The data show tens of thousands of clones, over 70% seen once. The sample consisted of CD4+ T cells from blood buffy coats. The receptors here all came from a human donor in good health. Both conserved end residues are trimmed from each CDR3. The order of the fields is J gene, V gene, CDR3 protein.

j_call: TRBJ2-1
v_call: TRBV11-2
cdr3_aa: ASSLMASGSINEQF

j_call: TRBJ2-5
v_call: TRBV5-4
cdr3_aa: ASSLGDRQETQY

j_call: TRBJ2-7
v_call: TRBV5-5
cdr3_aa: ASSFQPSGKYEQY

j_call: TRBJ1-5
v_call: TRBV19
cdr3_aa: ASSFLRGQPQH

j_call: TRBJ2-7
v_call: TRBV18
cdr3_aa: ASSPPPGGGYEQY

j_call: TRBJ1-4
v_call: TRBV28
cdr3_aa: ASSRTGGGEKLF

j_call: TRBJ1-1
v_call: TRBV29-1
cdr3_aa: SVEGQRAF

j_call: TRBJ2-1
v_call: TRBV10-1
cdr3_aa: ASSESGIINEQF

j_call: TRBJ1-6
v_call: TRBV9
cdr3_aa: ASSGGQGVSSPLH

j_call: -
v_call: TRBV6-5
cdr3_aa: ASSYDAYEQY

j_call: TRBJ1-1
v_call: TRBV5-6
cdr3_aa: ASSQVGRPEAF

j_call: TRBJ1-1
v_call: TRBV2
cdr3_aa: ASSVQTNTEAF

j_call: TRBJ2-4
v_call: TRBV7-2
cdr3_aa: ASSLAGLAGGPGNIQY

j_call: TRBJ1-5
v_call: TRBV5-5
cdr3_aa: ASSLGTQDNQPQH

j_call: TRBJ1-4
v_call: TRBV27
cdr3_aa: ASSSGLPGEKLF

j_call: TRBJ2-7
v_call: TRBV28
cdr3_aa: ASSIETALGSEQY

j_call: TRBJ2-5
v_call: TRBV2
cdr3_aa: ASSVTSGSGETQY

j_call: TRBJ2-1
v_call: TRBV5-1
cdr3_aa: ASSVVAGSYNEQF

j_call: TRBJ1-5
v_call: TRBV7-9
cdr3_aa: ASTSRDQPQH

j_call: TRBJ2-1
v_call: TRBV5-1
cdr3_aa: ASSPGDRSYNEQF